What follows are 8 T cell receptor beta chains derived from one specimen sequenced in a study of cytomegalovirus exposure and HLA in healthy donors. Both 60 Vbeta primers and 13 Jbeta primers went into the PCR. Here immunoSEQ multiplex PCR was the method, and the copy in TCRdb shows in-frame clones only, minus some. The sample records over 150,000 clones, 84% being singletons. Source material: PBMCs. These receptors were collected from a girl under 18 in good health and CMV-seropositive.

The chain recombines TRBV11-3 with TRBJ1-4; 8 nucleotides line up with TRBD1. Germline V gene lookup returns CDR1 SGHNT and CDR2 YENEEA. This CDR3 region has 16 residues. After removal of 5 bases from V and 8 bases from J, the junction contained 13 bases not matched to a gene. The CDR3 nucleotides read TGTGCCAGCAGCCAAATGGGGCAGGGGGCGTTCGAAAAACTGTTTTTT. Translated, it gives CASSQMGQGAFEKLFF.

This CDR3 is CASSVFGRSTDTQYF. Written as DNA, the CDR3 is TGTGCCAGCAGCGTCTTCGGCAGGTCTACAGATACGCAGTATTTT. The chain employs TRBV9 and TRBJ2-3; unclear D gene. V was shortened by 2 bases and J by 3 bases, with 13 bases between the two germline ends. Germline CDR1 is SGDLS and CDR2 is YYNGEE. The length of the CDR3 is 15 residues.

The chain combines TRBV7-3 with TRBJ1-3, with TRBD1 as a possible D gene (6 bases). V was pared by 5 bases and J by 3 bases, with 14 bases between. The CDR3 is 15 amino acids. Germline V gene data show CDR1 as SGHTA and CDR2 as FQGTGA. In DNA form, the CDR3 reads TGTGCCAGCAGCCCCAGGGGCGGACTTGGAAACACCATATATTTT. Protein sequence: CASSPRGGLGNTIYF. Together with reference TRBV7-3 and TRBJ1-3, the CDR3 gives the full variable domain: GAGVSQTPSNKVTEKGKYVELRCDPISGHTALYWYRQSLGQGPEFLIYFQGTGAADDSGLPNDRFFAVRPEGSVSTLKIQRTERGDSAVYLCASSPRGGLGNTIYFGEGSWLTVV.

This clone was recorded only once. The chain employs TRBV5-1 and TRBJ2-1, with D hard to call. Trimming took 0 bases from V and 16 from J, leaving 17 bases between them. The CDR3 consists of 13 residues. The germline V gene has CDR1 SGHRS and CDR2 YFSETQ. Here the CDR3 reads CASSLDDPRSEFF. The CDR3 DNA sequence: TGCGCCAGCAGCTTGGACGACCCGCGGAGCGAATTCTTC.

The CDR3 is CASSLLPGLAGYEQYF. CDR3 nucleotide sequence: TGTGCCAGCAGCCTTCTTCCGGGACTAGCGGGTTACGAGCAGTACTTC. The rearrangement joins TRBV11-1 to TRBJ2-7, with TRBD2 matching over 12 bases. The CDR3 consists of 16 residues. CDR1 is SGHAT and CDR2 is FQDESV in the germline V gene (reference sequence). V gave up 5 bases and J gave up 4 bases; unmatched junction bases: 9.

The DNA for the CDR3 is TGTGCCAGCAGTGTCACCGGGACAGGGGGCTTCAATGAGCAGTTCTTC. Translating it yields CASSVTGTGGFNEQFF. The V and J genes are TRBV6-4 and TRBJ2-1, with 12 bases identical to TRBD1. Per germline, CDR1 MRHNA and CDR2 SNTAGT. Trimming cost V 4 bases and J 6 bases; bases outside gene matches: 7. This CDR3 has 16 residues.

This chain connects TRBV19 to TRBJ1-3; 8 bases match TRBD1. CDR3 length: 13 residues. Germline CDR1 LNHDA, CDR2 SQIVND (reference sequence). V lost 6 bases to trimming and J lost 3 bases; unmatched junction nucleotides: 1. CDR3 nucleotides: TGTGCCAGTAGCACAGGGGGTGGAAACACCATATATTTT. Translating it yields CASSTGGGNTIYF.

This clone occurred once. J is TRBJ2-7 and V is TRBV18; possibly TRBD1 for D (7 bases). The CDR3 consists of 14 residues. Trimming cost V 4 bases and J 5 bases, with 15 bases left between them. Germline V gene sequence: CDR1 KGHSH, CDR2 LQKENI. In nucleotides, the CDR3 is TGTGCCAGCTCACTATATGGCAGGGGGGACGAGCAGTACTTC. It yields the protein CASSLYGRGDEQYF.